The 6 T cell receptor beta chains below come from one sample, sequenced in a study of T cell responses to AZD1222 COVID-19 vaccine. Using immunoSEQ multiplex PCR, the repertoire was profiled, and TCRdb retains in-frame clones only, with some absent. The table has approximately 130,000 clones, approximately 94% seen once. The material was peripheral blood, obtained on day 0 of AZD1222 vaccination. The receptors derive from an adult in good health.

The gene calls are TRBV19 and TRBJ2-1, with TRBD2 as a possible D gene (5 bases). V lost 5 bases to trimming and J lost 7 bases, with 9 bases between them. CDR3 length: 12 residues. The V gene's germline CDR1 is LNHDA and CDR2 SQIVND (reference sequence). CDR3 sequence (DNA): TGTGCCAGTAGTTCACTAGGGAATGAGCAGTTCTTC. Protein sequence: CASSSLGNEQFF.

The chain is built from TRBV7-2 and TRBJ1-5; D is possibly TRBD1 (5 bases). CDR3 length equals 15 residues. The V gene's germline CDR1 is SGHTA and CDR2 FQGNSA. Trimming took off 2 bases at V and 7 bases at J, with 15 bases between the two ends. The CDR3 is CASSLNRGSAQPQHF. The CDR3 DNA reads TGTGCCAGCAGCTTAAATCGGGGGTCGGCGCAGCCCCAGCATTTT.

This clone was counted between two and nine times. This rearrangement joins TRBV30 to TRBJ1-3, with D uncertain. Germline V gene lookup returns CDR1 GTSNPN and CDR2 SVGIG (reference sequence). This CDR3 contains 14 residues. The V and J ends lost 4 bases and 3 bases respectively, with 13 bases between them. The CDR3 DNA sequence: TGTGCCTGGATATCACGTTTGAGTGGAAACACCATATATTTT. As protein: CAWISRLSGNTIYF.

V is TRBV2 and J is TRBJ2-1, with D perhaps matching TRBD1 or TRBD2 (6 bases each). CDR1 SNHLY and CDR2 FYNNEI come from the germline V gene. V lost 4 bases to trimming and J lost 2 bases, with 12 bases between them. This CDR3 region has 15 residues. CDR3 bases: TGTGCCAGCAGTGGCGGGACACGGACCTACAATGAGCAGTTCTTC. Amino acids: CASSGGTRTYNEQFF.

V gene TRBV6-6 combines with J gene TRBJ2-7, with 10 bases fitting TRBD1. The CDR3 runs 15 residues. Germline assignment: CDR1 MNHNY and CDR2 SVGAGI (reference sequence). J was trimmed by 5 bases and V by 7 bases; bases with no gene match: 11. The CDR3 protein is CASNPGGTGDNEQYF. The CDR3 DNA sequence: TGTGCCAGCAACCCGGGCGGGACAGGGGACAACGAGCAGTACTTC.

The chain carries TRBV11-1 and TRBJ2-7, with 8 bases identical to TRBD1. CDR3 length: 15 residues. Germline V gives CDR1 SGHAT, CDR2 FQDESV (reference sequence). The trim removed 5 bases at V and 0 bases at J, leaving 6 bases unmatched. DNA of the CDR3: TGTGCCAGCAGCCCCACAGGGGGGTCCTCCTACGAGCAGTACTTC. Translating it yields CASSPTGGSSYEQYF.